A selection of T cell receptor beta chains follows, all from one sample in a study of CD8+CD57+ T cells in acquired aplastic anemia. TCRdb re-analysed the reads in MiXCR, keeping a single row per CDR3 protein. The sample consists of about 200,000 distinct CDR3 sequences, more than 55% of them appearing once. Sequencing used sorted CD4+, CD8+, or CD8+CD57+ T cells (not recorded which) from PBMCs. Receptor source: a human donor with aplastic anemia. CDR3s include the opening cysteine and the closing phenylalanine or tryptophan. The D gene is left open where the match is weak. Clone size, where shown, is once, few, many, or a class for clones that have expanded.

d_call: -; v_call: TRBV10-3; j_call: TRBJ1-6; clone_size: once; cdr3_nt: TGTGCCATCAGTGAGGGGGATGATAATTCACCCCTCCACTTT; cdr3_aa: CAISEGDDNSPLHF
d_call: -; v_call: TRBV29-1; j_call: TRBJ1-4; clone_size: -; cdr3_nt: TGCAGCGTTGCGGTCCAGGAAAAACTGTTTTTT; cdr3_aa: CSVAVQEKLFF
d_call: -; v_call: TRBV5-6; j_call: TRBJ2-3; clone_size: -; cdr3_nt: TGTGCCAGCAGCTTGGCAGGGGTGGGCACAGATACGCAGTATTTT; cdr3_aa: CASSLAGVGTDTQYF
d_call: -; v_call: TRBV7-2; j_call: TRBJ2-7; clone_size: -; cdr3_nt: TGTGCCAGCAGCTTAGACCGGGCAGCCTCCTACGAGCAGTACTTC; cdr3_aa: CASSLDRAASYEQYF
d_call: -; v_call: TRBV7-9; j_call: TRBJ2-6; clone_size: large; cdr3_nt: TGTGCCAGCAGCCGATCGGACAGTCGGAATTCTGGGGCCAACGTCCTGACTTTC; cdr3_aa: CASSRSDSRNSGANVLTF
d_call: -; v_call: TRBV7-8; j_call: TRBJ2-7; clone_size: few; cdr3_nt: TGTGCCAGCAGCCCAGCGGGTACAACAGGGCAGTACTTC; cdr3_aa: CASSPAGTTGQYF
d_call: TRBD1; v_call: TRBV5-5; j_call: TRBJ2-7; clone_size: -; cdr3_nt: TGTGCCAGCAGCTTCGGACAGGGAGAGGCCTACGAGCAGTACTTC; cdr3_aa: CASSFGQGEAYEQYF
d_call: -; v_call: TRBV5-4; j_call: TRBJ2-6; clone_size: -; cdr3_nt: TGTGCCAGCAGCTTGAACTTGGGTGGGGCCAACGTCCTGACTTTC; cdr3_aa: CASSLNLGGANVLTF
d_call: TRBD2; v_call: TRBV13; j_call: TRBJ2-3; clone_size: many; cdr3_nt: TGTGCCAGCAGCTTAAGTAGTAGCGGGGGGGCTTTTGGAGATACGCAGTATTTT; cdr3_aa: CASSLSSSGGAFGDTQYF
d_call: TRBD2; v_call: TRBV15; j_call: TRBJ2-7; clone_size: -; cdr3_nt: TGTGCCACCAGCAGAGCGGCTAGCGGGTCCTACGAGCAGTACTTC; cdr3_aa: CATSRAASGSYEQYF